This T cell receptor beta chain was captured by sequencing in a study of shared clonotypes between healthy human individuals. Each of the donors was a healthy adult who was HIV-negative and had not had a recent acute infection or vaccination. Each unsorted sample relied on roughly 82 million PBMCs as its source of genomic DNA. Over several immunoSEQ plates, each subset's genomic DNA was distributed in even portions. The authors ran unsorted PBMC replicate PCRs on around 320 ng DNA, 25,000 to 35,000 T cell genomes. Libraries were prepared by immunoSEQ multiplex PCR; TCRdb keeps only in-frame clonotypes and omits some of them. The sample consists of about 520,000 clones, around 73% of them appearing once. The sequenced sample was PBMCs. The sequence derives from a woman between 40 and 50 years old in good health. Some clones in this sample may be carry-over from other donors' samples.

CDR3 sequence (DNA): TGTGCCAGCAGTGACCAGACCTACCGCTACGAGCAGTACTTC. This translates into CASSDQTYRYEQYF. V gene TRBV28 combines with J gene TRBJ2-7; unclear D gene. The length of the CDR3 is 14 residues. V gave up 5 bases and J gave up 3 bases, with 14 bases separating them. Germline lookup yields CDR1 MDHEN and CDR2 SYDVKM.